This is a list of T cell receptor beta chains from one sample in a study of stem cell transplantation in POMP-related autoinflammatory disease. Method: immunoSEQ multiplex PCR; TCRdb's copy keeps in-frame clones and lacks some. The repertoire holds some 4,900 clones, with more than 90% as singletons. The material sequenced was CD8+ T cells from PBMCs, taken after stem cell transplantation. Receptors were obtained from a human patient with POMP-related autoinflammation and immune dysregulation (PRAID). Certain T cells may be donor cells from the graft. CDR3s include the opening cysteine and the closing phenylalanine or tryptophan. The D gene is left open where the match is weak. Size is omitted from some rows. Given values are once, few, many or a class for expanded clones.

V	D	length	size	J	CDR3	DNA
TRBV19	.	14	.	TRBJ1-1	CASSMGGVNTEAFF	TGTGCCAGTAGTATGGGTGGTGTGAACACTGAAGCTTTCTTT
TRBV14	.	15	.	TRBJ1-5	CASSQHSSSNQPQHF	TGTGCCAGCAGCCAACACAGTTCTAGCAATCAGCCCCAGCATTTT
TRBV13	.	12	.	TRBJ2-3	CASSPRTDTQYF	TGTGCCAGCAGCCCCCGAACAGATACGCAGTATTTT
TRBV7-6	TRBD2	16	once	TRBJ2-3	CASSPIAGEVTDTQYF	TGTGCCAGCAGCCCAATTGCGGGAGAAGTAACAGATACGCAGTATTTT
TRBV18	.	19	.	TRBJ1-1	CASSPSAIQQRPRTTEAFF	TGTGCCAGCTCACCATCTGCGATCCAGCAGAGGCCACGTACCACTGAAGCTTTCTTT
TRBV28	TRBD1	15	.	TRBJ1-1	CASNKARDSLTEAFF	TGTGCCAGCAACAAAGCCCGGGACAGCTTAACTGAAGCTTTCTTT
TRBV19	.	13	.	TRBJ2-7	CASSMVRGHEQYF	TGTGCCAGTAGTATGGTCAGGGGCCACGAGCAGTACTTC
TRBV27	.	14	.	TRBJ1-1	CASKGGQGNTEAFF	TGTGCCAGCAAGGGAGGGCAGGGGAACACTGAAGCTTTCTTT
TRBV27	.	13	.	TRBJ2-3	CASSPLLTDTQYF	TGTGCCAGCAGTCCCCTCCTCACAGATACGCAGTATTTT
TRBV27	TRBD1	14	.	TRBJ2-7	CASSLGTGAYEQYF	TGTGCCAGCAGTTTAGGGACAGGAGCCTACGAGCAGTACTTC
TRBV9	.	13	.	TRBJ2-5	CASSLANQETQYF	TGTGCCAGCAGTCTAGCAAACCAAGAGACCCAGTACTTC
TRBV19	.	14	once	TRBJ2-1	CASSIKHPLNEQFF	TGTGCCAGTAGTATAAAACACCCATTGAATGAGCAGTTCTTC
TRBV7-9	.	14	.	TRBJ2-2	CASSSHRSGSELFF	TGTGCCAGCAGCTCCCATAGGTCAGGGTCGGAGCTGTTTTTT